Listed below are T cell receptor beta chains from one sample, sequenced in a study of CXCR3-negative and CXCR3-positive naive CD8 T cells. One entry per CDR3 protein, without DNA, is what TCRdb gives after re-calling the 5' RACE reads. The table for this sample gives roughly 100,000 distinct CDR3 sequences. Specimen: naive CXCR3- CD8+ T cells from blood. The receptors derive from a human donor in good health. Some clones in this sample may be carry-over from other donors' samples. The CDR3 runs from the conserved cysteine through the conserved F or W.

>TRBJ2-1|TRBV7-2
CASSSGWGLAGQMTPPNEQFF
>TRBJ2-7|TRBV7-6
CASSLGQESSCEQYF
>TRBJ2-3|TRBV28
CASSLYAGSSNPDTQYF
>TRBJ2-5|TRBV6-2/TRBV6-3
CASIDPAGGPGPETQYF
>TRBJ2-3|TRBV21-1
CASSKALGLSPSTDTQYF
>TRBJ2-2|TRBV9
CASSAGDRGNTGELFF
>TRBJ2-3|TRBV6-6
CASSYSWTGSTDTQYF
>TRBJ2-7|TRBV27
CASSLYPVSGSPYEQYF
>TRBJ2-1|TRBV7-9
CASRPTSGAYNEQFF
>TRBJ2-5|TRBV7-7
CASSLALGQGKETQYF